The TCR beta chain described here comes from a study of blood T cell repertoires in COVID-19. About the research overall: Donors in the United States, Italy and Spain gave samples during acute or convalescent COVID-19.

Enrolled through a virtual design, the participants were between roughly 18 and 90 years of age and came from 24 US areas. Data came from immunoSEQ multiplex PCR; TCRdb stores just in-frame clones and leaves some out. The repertoire consists of 300,000 to 450,000 clones, with around 89% occurring once and the leading ten covering 1.2%. This TCR was recovered from a woman under 30 who had recovered from COVID-19. Sequencing input: PBMCs or T cells enriched from blood (not recorded which).

CDR3 protein: CASSMAPGTEAFF. CDR3 nucleotide sequence: TGTGCCAGTAGTATGGCCCCGGGAACTGAAGCTTTCTTT. This sequence joins TRBV19 and TRBJ1-1; D gene ambiguous. Germline CDR1 LNHDA, CDR2 SQIVND (reference sequence). V dropped 3 bases and J dropped 5 bases, with 10 bases sitting between them. The CDR3 length is 13 residues.